This passage covers 25 T cell receptor beta chains from one sample sequenced in a study of siplizumab effects on memory and regulatory T cells. Profiled with immunoSEQ multiplex PCR; TCRdb holds only in-frame clones, not every one. The sample gives about 14,000 clones, around 49% of which show up once; approximately 8.9% is in the top ten. Antigen specificity for these receptors is unknown. Cells that made up the mixed lymphocyte reaction were cocultured at 37°C for approximately 6 days. Sequenced: CFSE-low (dividing) CD4+ T cells sorted from an allogeneic mixed lymphocyte reaction. The receptor set was obtained from a human donor in good health; the cells came from an allogeneic mixed lymphocyte reaction.

This clone was counted a few times. The CDR3 region is CASSLGFGNTIYF. CDR3 DNA sequence: TGTGCCAGCAGCTTAGGGTTTGGAAACACCATATATTTT. This chain links TRBV7-2 with TRBJ1-3; D ambiguous. CDR1 and CDR2 (germline): SGHTA, FQGNSA. The CDR3 spans 13 residues. V was pared by 1 base and J by 3 bases, with 4 bases between.

J is TRBJ1-3 and V is TRBV2; D is ambiguous. Between the trimmed V and J ends, which lost 1 base and 3 bases, there was a span of 10 bases. The CDR3 covers 15 residues. CDR1 SNHLY and CDR2 FYNNEI come from the germline V gene. DNA of the CDR3: TGTGCCAGCAGTGAAGGTCGGGTCGGTGGAAACACCATATATTTT. It translates to CASSEGRVGGNTIYF. The entire variable domain, with the rest obtained from reference TRBV2 and TRBJ1-3, is as follows: EPEVTQTPSHQVTQMGQEVILRCVPISNHLYFYWYRQILGQKVEFLVSFYNNEISEKSEIFDDQFSVERPDGSNFTLKIRSTKLEDSAMYFCASSEGRVGGNTIYFGEGSWLTVV.

Comment on this clone: Compared with germline, one end of the junction differs, possibly owing to a read error. V usage is TRBV5-3 and J usage is TRBJ2-5, with 10 nucleotides matching TRBD2. TRBV5-3 is an ORF; its function is uncertain. CDR3 length: 15 amino acids. The CDR3 DNA is TGTGCCAGCAGCTTGGGACTAGCGAACCAAGAGACCCAGTACTTC. Amino acids: CASSLGLANQETQYF.

The genes are TRBV5-1 and TRBJ1-6; no firm D call. Trimming stripped 4 bases from V and 5 bases from J, with 7 bases between. Per the germline V gene, CDR1 is SGHRS and CDR2 is YFSETQ. The CDR3 spans 13 residues. CDR3 DNA sequence: TGCGCCAGCAGCCCGGTAGATAATTCACCCCTCCACTTT. This translates into CASSPVDNSPLHF.

This clone has only a few counts. The rearrangement joins TRBV18 to TRBJ1-2, with a possible D match to TRBD1 (6 bases). Germline CDR1 and CDR2: KGHSH and LQKENI. CDR3 length equals 13 residues. With 5 bases removed from V and 2 bases from J, the gap between germline ends came to 9 bases. CDR3 protein: CASSSQGNYGYTF. The CDR3 DNA reads TGTGCCAGCTCATCTCAGGGGAACTATGGCTACACCTTC.

The chain is built from TRBV14 and TRBJ2-2, with D perhaps matching TRBD2 (6 bases). Trimming shortened V by 4 bases and J by 6 bases, and 12 bases separated the two germline ends. The CDR3 has 14 residues. CDR1 is SGHDN and CDR2 is FVKESK in the germline V gene. The DNA for the CDR3 is TGTGCCAGCAGCCTCGGGACTCGATCCGGGGAGCTGTTTTTT. Its translation is CASSLGTRSGELFF.

The chain uses TRBV6-5 and TRBJ2-5; TRBD2 matches at 13 bases. This CDR3 comprises 14 residues. Germline V lookup: CDR1 MNHEY, CDR2 SVGAGI. The junction had 0 bases not matched to a gene; V was cut back by 0 bases and J by 8 bases. The CDR3 region is CASSYSGLAGTQYF. CDR3 sequence (DNA): TGTGCCAGCAGTTACTCGGGACTAGCGGGAACCCAGTACTTC.

The V call is TRBV30, the J call TRBJ1-6; no firm D call. The CDR3 sequence is 12 residues long. The V and J ends lost 3 bases and 7 bases respectively, with 7 bases between them. CDR1 and CDR2 from the germline V gene are GTSNPN and SVGIG (reference sequence). This CDR3 is CAWRQRNSPLHF. The CDR3 DNA is TGTGCCTGGAGACAGCGAAATTCACCCCTCCACTTT.

This clone was counted only a few times. The chain links TRBV11-2 to TRBJ2-2, with D possibly being TRBD1 or TRBD2 (5 bases each). With 5 bases removed from V and 1 base from J, the gap between germline ends came to 14 bases. This CDR3 is 16 amino acids long. Germline-derived CDR1 and CDR2 are SGHAT and FQNNGV. The DNA for the CDR3 is TGTGCCAGCAGCCTCCAGGGACGGGGGAACACCGGGGAGCTGTTTTTT. It translates to CASSLQGRGNTGELFF.

The chain has TRBV2 and TRBJ2-3; D is possibly TRBD1 (5 bases). CDR3 size: 11 residues. Germline CDR1 and CDR2: SNHLY and FYNNEI. V was shortened by 5 bases and J by 10 bases, with 10 bases between the two germline ends. The CDR3 sequence: CASSLGAAQYF. Here the CDR3 DNA reads TGTGCCAGCAGTCTAGGGGCAGCGCAGTATTTT.

This clone has only a few counts. V gene TRBV5-5 combines with J gene TRBJ1-5, with unresolved D. This CDR3 region has 13 residues. Germline assignment: CDR1 SGHKS and CDR2 YYEKEE (reference sequence). V shed 4 bases and J shed 0 bases, with 5 bases lying between them. The CDR3 reads CASSQDSNQPQHF. In nucleotides, the CDR3 is TGTGCCAGCAGCCAAGATAGCAATCAGCCCCAGCATTTT.

CDR3: CASSLGVGYYNEQFF. The CDR3 coding sequence is TGTGCCAGCAGCTTAGGAGTAGGTTACTACAATGAGCAGTTCTTC. The J gene is TRBJ2-1, the V gene TRBV7-9; D remains ambiguous. The CDR3 consists of 15 residues. In germline, CDR1 is SEHNR, CDR2 FQNEAQ (reference sequence). Trimming removed 1 base from V and 3 bases from J, with 10 bases in between.

This chain's CDR3 is CASSPGQAYDPQHF. Written as DNA, the CDR3 is TGCGCCAGCAGCCCGGGACAGGCCTACGATCCCCAGCATTTT. The rearrangement uses TRBV4-1 and TRBJ1-5; 8 nucleotides agree with TRBD1. V shed 4 bases, J shed 10 bases, and the junction held 9 bases outside the gene matches. The CDR3 loop spans 14 amino acids. Germline CDR1 MGHRA, CDR2 YSYEKL.

The chain joins TRBV20-1 to TRBJ1-5, with D possibly TRBD1 on 5 matching bases. The CDR3 spans 11 residues. CDR1 is DFQATT and CDR2 is SNEGSKA in the germline V gene (reference sequence). With 4 bases removed from V and 4 bases from J, the gap between germline ends came to 5 bases. The CDR3 DNA is TGCAGTGCTACAGGGAATCAGCCCCAGCATTTT. Amino acid sequence: CSATGNQPQHF.

This clone was counted a few times. The chain has TRBV5-1 and TRBJ1-1; tentative D call: TRBD1 (6 bases). The germline gives CDR1 SGHRS, CDR2 YFSETQ. V lost 0 bases, J lost 14 bases, and 20 bases lay in between. The CDR3 extends over 14 amino acids. CDR3 in amino acids: CASSLGWTAAGKFF. The CDR3 DNA sequence: TGCGCCAGCAGCTTGGGTTGGACAGCTGCGGGGAAATTCTTT.

The chain employs TRBV30 and TRBJ1-6; 7 nucleotides agree with TRBD1. Germline values: CDR1 GTSNPN, CDR2 SVGIG (reference sequence). This CDR3 comprises 14 residues. Unmatched junction bases numbered 8, after V lost 2 bases and J lost 10 bases. CDR3 sequence (DNA): TGTGCCTGGAGTCACTACAGGGGTCCCTCACCCCTCCACTTT. It translates to CAWSHYRGPSPLHF.

The V and J genes are TRBV6-5 and TRBJ1-5; D ambiguous. Trimming took 2 bases from V and 7 from J, leaving 9 bases between them. The germline CDR1 and CDR2 sequences are MNHEY and SVGAGI. There are 13 residues in the CDR3. CDR3 in amino acids: CASSYRLGQPQHF. CDR3 DNA: TGTGCCAGCAGTTACCGTCTGGGACAGCCCCAGCATTTT.

The chain combines TRBV5-1 with TRBJ2-7, with TRBD1 matching 8 bases. CDR3 length equals 14 residues. The V segment lost 2 bases and the J segment 7 bases; nucleotides outside the gene matches: 8. From germline, CDR1 is SGHRS and CDR2 YFSETQ. The CDR3 loop is CASSFYRGNYEQYF. DNA of the CDR3: TGCGCCAGCAGCTTCTACAGGGGGAACTATGAGCAGTACTTC.

This clone has a handful of counts. The rearrangement links TRBV28 to TRBJ1-5, with D possibly TRBD1 on 5 matching bases. This CDR3 has 14 amino acids. Per germline, CDR1 MDHEN and CDR2 SYDVKM. The V end was cut by 2 bases, the J end by 5 bases, with 10 bases between. The CDR3 sequence: CASSLGGGDQPQHF. In nucleotides, the CDR3 is TGTGCCAGCAGTTTAGGGGGAGGGGATCAGCCCCAGCATTTT.

The chain couples TRBV11-1 to TRBJ2-7; TRBD1 agrees at 8 bases. Germline CDR1 reads SGHAT; CDR2 reads FQDESV (reference sequence). V was pared by 2 bases and J by 2 bases, with 8 bases of the junction left unmatched. The CDR3 is made up of 16 amino acids. CDR3 sequence reads: CASSLSSGTGTYEQYF. CDR3 bases: TGTGCCAGCAGCTTATCCTCCGGGACAGGAACCTACGAGCAGTACTTC.

The chain couples TRBV7-2 to TRBJ2-2; D may be TRBD1 or TRBD2 (6 bases each). Germline values: CDR1 SGHTA, CDR2 FQGNSA. V was clipped by 2 bases and J by 0 bases, with 10 bases between them. The CDR3 has 16 residues. The CDR3 nucleotides read TGTGCCAGCAGCTTATCCGGGGGCGCGAACACCGGGGAGCTGTTTTTT. It codes for CASSLSGGANTGELFF.

The chain employs TRBV7-3 and TRBJ2-5; D gene uncertain. The CDR3 is made up of 13 amino acids. V gave up 5 bases and J gave up 2 bases, with 9 bases separating them. Looked up from germline, CDR1 is SGHTA and CDR2 is FQGTGA. The CDR3 region is CASSPSPQETQYF. CDR3 bases: TGTGCCAGCAGCCCATCGCCACAAGAGACCCAGTACTTC.

This sequence joins TRBV2 and TRBJ1-2, with a tentative D call TRBD1 (5 bases). The CDR3 sequence is 13 residues long. Trimming pared 7 bases from V and 7 bases from J, leaving 16 bases between. Germline CDR1 SNHLY, CDR2 FYNNEI. The DNA of the CDR3 is TGTGCCAGCATGGTATGGGGGAAAGGTGGCTACACCTTC. Translation: CASMVWGKGGYTF.

This clone has a single count. The chain joins TRBV18 to TRBJ1-5, with D unresolved. The CDR3 contains 14 residues. Per the germline V gene, CDR1 is KGHSH and CDR2 is LQKENI. Trimming pared 1 base from V and 7 bases from J, leaving 11 bases between. CDR3 sequence: CASSPLVVGQPQHF. CDR3 DNA sequence: TGTGCCAGCTCACCACTTGTGGTGGGGCAGCCCCAGCATTTT.

The chain has TRBV29-1 and TRBJ1-1; D possibly corresponds to TRBD1 (5 bases). CDR3 length equals 12 residues. V lost 2 bases and J 1 base, leaving 5 bases between the germline ends. Germline CDR1 reads SQVTM; CDR2 reads ANQGSEA. Here the CDR3 reads CSVERGNTEAFF. The CDR3 bases are TGCAGCGTTGAAAGGGGGAACACTGAAGCTTTCTTT. The whole variable domain, filled in from reference TRBV29-1 and TRBJ1-1, reads SAVISQKPSRDICQRGTSLTIQCQVDSQVTMMFWYRQQPGQSLTLIATANQGSEATYESGFVIDKFPISRPNLTFSTLTVSNMSPEDSSIYLCSVERGNTEAFFGQGTRLTVV.